The 26 T cell receptor beta chains presented below share a single source sample, sequenced in a study of blood T cell repertoires in COVID-19. The assay was immunoSEQ multiplex PCR, and TCRdb's table has in-frame clones only and misses some. The sample contains about 140,000 clones, 80% to 85% of which appear only once. The specimen was peripheral blood. The receptor set was obtained from a woman in her sixties or seventies with acute or convalescent COVID-19.

The CDR3, as DNA: TGTGCCAGCAGCTTCGGACAGCAAGAGACCCAGTACTTC. Amino acid sequence: CASSFGQQETQYF. The chain couples TRBV7-3 to TRBJ2-5; weak D call: TRBD1 (6 bases). Looked up from germline, CDR1 is SGHTA and CDR2 is FQGTGA. There are 13 residues in the CDR3. Deletions cut 3 bases from V and 2 bases from J, with 7 bases between.

The genes are TRBV6-5 and TRBJ2-7, with 8 bases lining up with TRBD2. Unmatched junction bases numbered 9, after V lost 8 bases and J lost 6 bases. The CDR3 has 13 amino acids. CDR1 and CDR2 from the germline V gene are MNHEY and SVGAGI. The CDR3 protein is CASQRELGSEQYF. The DNA for the CDR3 is TGTGCCAGCCAGCGGGAGCTGGGGTCCGAGCAGTACTTC.

With respect to this clone: A read error may produce the germline difference seen at one junction end. The CDR3 DNA sequence: TGTGCCAGCAGCTCCTCCCCGGGACATACTCTCTTC. Translating gives CASSSSPGHTLF. J is TRBJ2-1 and V is TRBV13, with a tentative D call TRBD1 (6 bases). The length of the CDR3 is 12 residues. The germline CDR1 and CDR2 sequences are PRHDT and FYEKMQ (reference sequence).

The chain recombines TRBV3-1 (or the pseudogene TRBV3-2) with TRBJ2-7; the match to TRBD2 covers 9 bases. Germline assignment: CDR1 LGHDT and CDR2 YNNKEL (reference sequence). The V segment lost 1 base and the J segment 4 bases; nucleotides outside the gene matches: 2. The CDR3 contains 14 residues. This chain's CDR3 is CASSQGLAAYEQYF. The CDR3 coding sequence is TGTGCCAGCAGCCAAGGACTAGCGGCTTACGAGCAGTACTTC.

The chain carries TRBV28 and TRBJ2-3; possibly TRBD1 for D (5 bases). This CDR3 is built from 15 residues. Looked up from germline, CDR1 is MDHEN and CDR2 is SYDVKM. V lost 2 bases and J 0 bases, leaving 9 bases between the germline ends. The DNA for the CDR3 is TGTGCCAGCAGTTTAGGGGCAGGGAGCACAGATACGCAGTATTTT. Translating gives CASSLGAGSTDTQYF.

The rearrangement joins TRBV27 to TRBJ2-3; 9 positions match TRBD2. Germline-derived CDR1 and CDR2 are MNHEY and SMNVEV (reference sequence). J gave up 2 bases and V 3 bases, and 9 bases lay outside the gene matches. The CDR3 has 17 amino acids. The CDR3 loop is CASSFAGGGPPTDTQYF. CDR3 nucleotides: TGTGCCAGCAGTTTCGCGGGAGGGGGCCCCCCCACAGATACGCAGTATTTT.

This sequence joins TRBV24-1 and TRBJ2-2; D call uncertain. Looked up from germline, CDR1 is KGHDR and CDR2 is SFDVKD. Trimming pared 4 bases from V and 4 bases from J, leaving 18 bases between. The CDR3 spans 17 residues. CDR3 DNA: TGTGCCACCAGTGACCCTAAATTGCCGAGTATCACCGGGGAGCTGTTTTTT. It is translated as CATSDPKLPSITGELFF.

This chain joins TRBV5-4 and TRBJ1-6; TRBD1 is a possible D gene (5 bases). Per the germline V gene, CDR1 is SGHNT and CDR2 is YYREEE (reference sequence). V shed 0 bases and J shed 8 bases, with 9 bases lying between them. This CDR3 is 14 amino acids long. CDR3 DNA: TGTGCCAGCAGCTTGGAGTGGGGGGATTCACCCCTCCACTTT. Its translation: CASSLEWGDSPLHF.

The rearrangement links TRBV13 to TRBJ2-1; TRBD2 matches at 14 bases. CDR3 length: 21 residues. The junction had 13 bases not matched to a gene; V was cut back by 3 bases and J by 0 bases. Germline V gives CDR1 PRHDT, CDR2 FYEKMQ (reference sequence). The CDR3 sequence is CASSFRLAGGPSPSSYNEQFF. The CDR3 nucleotides are TGTGCCAGCAGCTTCAGACTAGCGGGAGGGCCAAGCCCCAGCTCCTACAATGAGCAGTTCTTC.

This clone has only a few counts. This chain links TRBV28 with TRBJ2-7, with D hard to call. V lost 6 bases, J lost 3 bases, and 9 bases lay in between. Germline CDR1 MDHEN, CDR2 SYDVKM. This CDR3 is 12 amino acids long. CDR3 nucleotides: TGTGCCAGCAGCCTTAAACTCTACGAGCAGTACTTC. Protein product: CASSLKLYEQYF.

This clone showed up just once. The rearrangement uses TRBV28 and TRBJ1-2, with D perhaps TRBD1 (5 bases). Per the germline V gene, CDR1 is MDHEN and CDR2 is SYDVKM. The CDR3 length is 16 residues. Between the trimmed V and J ends, which lost 5 bases and 4 bases, there was a span of 20 bases. This chain's CDR3 is CASSPTGLPSPYGYTF. The CDR3 DNA is TGTGCCAGCAGTCCAACGGGACTCCCTAGCCCCTATGGCTACACCTTC.

The V and J genes are TRBV14 and TRBJ1-2; possibly TRBD1 for D (6 bases). The CDR3 is made up of 20 amino acids. Germline CDR1 is SGHDN and CDR2 is FVKESK. V gave up 0 bases and J gave up 3 bases, with 26 bases separating them. The CDR3 coding sequence is TGTGCCAGCAGCCAAGACGGCGTTCGGGCCCCCACAGGGAAAGACTATGGCTACACCTTC. Translating gives CASSQDGVRAPTGKDYGYTF.

The J gene is TRBJ2-2, the V gene TRBV19, with D possibly matching TRBD1 (6 bases). The V and J ends lost 3 bases and 3 bases respectively, with 11 bases between them. CDR3 length: 15 amino acids. Germline values: CDR1 LNHDA, CDR2 SQIVND (reference sequence). This CDR3 is CASSIWGRHTGELFF. DNA of the CDR3: TGTGCCAGTAGTATCTGGGGGCGGCACACCGGGGAGCTGTTTTTT. Combining the CDR3 with reference TRBV19 and TRBJ2-2 gives the whole variable domain DGGITQSPKYLFRKEGQNVTLSCEQNLNHDAMYWYRQDPGQGLRLIYYSQIVNDFQKGDIAEGYSVSREKKESFPLTVTSAQKNPTAFYLCASSIWGRHTGELFFGEGSRLTVL.

CDR3 loop: CAWSGGVNTEAFF. CDR3 DNA sequence: TGTGCCTGGAGTGGGGGGGTTAACACTGAAGCTTTCTTT. The rearrangement links TRBV30 to TRBJ1-1, with a tentative D call TRBD1 (5 bases). CDR3 length equals 13 residues. Germline V gene sequence: CDR1 GTSNPN, CDR2 SVGIG (reference sequence). Trimming cost V 1 base and J 2 bases, with 8 bases left between them.

This rearrangement joins TRBV11-2 to TRBJ1-1; TRBD1 aligns across 9 bases. The ends lost 5 bases at V and 4 bases at J; junction bases unmatched: 8. CDR1 is SGHAT, CDR2 FQNNGV, per germline. The CDR3 is made up of 15 amino acids. DNA for the CDR3: TGTGCCAGCAGCGTAACAGGGGGCAGGGGCACTGAAGCTTTCTTT. Its protein is CASSVTGGRGTEAFF. Filled out from reference TRBV11-2 and TRBJ1-1, the complete variable domain reads EAGVAQSPRYKIIEKRQSVAFWCNPISGHATLYWYQQILGQGPKLLIQFQNNGVVDDSQLPKDRFSAERLKGVDSTLKIQPAKLEDSAVYLCASSVTGGRGTEAFFGQGTRLTVV.

The chain carries TRBV9 and TRBJ1-5, with TRBD1 identical over 7 bases. From germline, CDR1 is SGDLS and CDR2 YYNGEE. The ends lost 0 bases at V and 5 bases at J; junction bases unmatched: 5. This CDR3 comprises 15 residues. The CDR3 sequence: CASSVGQGPYQPQHF. The CDR3 DNA reads TGTGCCAGCAGCGTAGGACAGGGACCTTATCAGCCCCAGCATTTT.

This clone has just a few counts. This chain uses TRBV18 with TRBJ1-5; D is uncertain. Trimming left V 6 bases short and J 15 bases short, with 24 bases between. Germline assignment: CDR1 KGHSH and CDR2 LQKENI. This CDR3 has 14 residues. The CDR3 DNA sequence: TGTGCCAGCTCCCTCGGGGAGGGCCCCCAGCAGCGGCATTTT. Protein sequence: CASSLGEGPQQRHF.

The chain couples TRBV27 to TRBJ1-2; tentatively, D is TRBD1 (5 bases). Germline V gene lookup returns CDR1 MNHEY and CDR2 SMNVEV (reference sequence). CDR3 length equals 14 residues. The V and J ends lost 8 bases and 7 bases respectively, with 20 bases between them. The CDR3 spells CASATEGRVSGYTF. CDR3 coding DNA: TGTGCCAGCGCCACCGAAGGCAGGGTCTCTGGCTACACCTTC.

The chain employs TRBV21-1 and TRBJ1-5. TRBV21-1 is reported as a pseudogene. The CDR3 has 11 amino acids. CDR3: CASSPRIPQHF. Written as DNA, the CDR3 is TGTGCCAGCAGCCCTCGTATACCCCAGCATTTT.

The chain combines TRBV28 with TRBJ1-1; D might be TRBD1 (6 bases). Between the trimmed V and J ends, which lost 8 bases and 3 bases, there was a span of 13 bases. This CDR3 is 13 amino acids long. Germline-derived CDR1 and CDR2 are MDHEN and SYDVKM. The CDR3: CASGDYRDTEAFF. DNA for the CDR3: TGTGCCAGCGGGGACTACAGGGACACTGAAGCTTTCTTT.

This sequence joins TRBV10-3 and TRBJ2-1; a weak D match, TRBD2 (5 bases). Germline CDR1 is ENHRY and CDR2 is SYGVKD. The CDR3 consists of 14 residues. V was trimmed by 7 bases and J by 6 bases, leaving 16 bases between them. The CDR3 region is CAITEGSRPNEQFF. In DNA form, the CDR3 reads TGTGCCATCACCGAGGGCTCCCGCCCCAATGAGCAGTTCTTC.

This chain joins TRBV27 and TRBJ2-3; D is unresolved. The germline V gene has CDR1 MNHEY and CDR2 SMNVEV (reference sequence). CDR3 length: 15 amino acids. Trimming pared 3 bases from V and 2 bases from J, leaving 12 bases between. For the CDR3, the DNA is TGTGCCAGCAGTTTCACGGCGGAAACCACAGATACGCAGTATTTT. Translation gives CASSFTAETTDTQYF.

This sequence joins TRBV6-5 and TRBJ2-2, with TRBD1 matching over 7 bases. There are 14 residues in the CDR3. Unmatched junction bases numbered 4, after V lost 6 bases and J lost 3 bases. Germline assignment: CDR1 MNHEY and CDR2 SVGAGI. The CDR3 DNA follows: TGTGCCAGCAGGTTACAGGGGTACACCGGGGAGCTGTTTTTT. It translates to CASRLQGYTGELFF.

The V gene is TRBV4-1, the J gene TRBJ2-5; 11 bases line up with TRBD2. The CDR3 spans 16 residues. Germline V CDR1 and CDR2: MGHRA, YSYEKL. V was clipped by 1 base and J by 5 bases; unmatched bases: 6. Written as DNA, the CDR3 is TGCGCCAGCAGCCAAGGACTAGCGGGATATGGGGAGACCCAGTACTTC. It translates to CASSQGLAGYGETQYF.

The chain has TRBV30 and TRBJ2-7; TRBD1 agrees at 9 bases. V shed 5 bases, J shed 7 bases, and the junction held 6 bases outside the gene matches. The CDR3 sequence is 12 residues long. CDR1 and CDR2 from the germline V gene are GTSNPN and SVGIG (reference sequence). CDR3 sequence: CAWGTGLGEQYF. The CDR3, as DNA: TGTGCCTGGGGGACAGGGCTTGGGGAGCAGTACTTC.

The rearrangement joins TRBV28 to TRBJ1-5; 10 bases map to TRBD1. V lost 7 bases, J lost 6 bases, and 9 bases stayed unmatched. Germline V gene data show CDR1 as MDHEN and CDR2 as SYDVKM. This CDR3 has 15 amino acids. The CDR3 is CASKTADRGRQPQHF. CDR3 bases: TGTGCCAGCAAAACGGCTGACAGGGGGCGTCAGCCCCAGCATTTT. Together with reference TRBV28 and TRBJ1-5, the CDR3 gives the full variable domain: DVKVTQSSRYLVKRTGEKVFLECVQDMDHENMFWYRQDPGLGLRLIYFSYDVKMKEKGDIPEGYSVSREKKERFSLILESASTNQTSMYLCASKTADRGRQPQHFGDGTRLSIL.